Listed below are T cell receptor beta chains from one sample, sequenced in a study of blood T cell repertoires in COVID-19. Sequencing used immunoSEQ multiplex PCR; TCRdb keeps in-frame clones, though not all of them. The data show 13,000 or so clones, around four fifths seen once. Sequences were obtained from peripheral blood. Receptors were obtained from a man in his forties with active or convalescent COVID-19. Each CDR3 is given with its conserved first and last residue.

CASSERRGGPQVADTQYF	TRBV6-1	TRBJ2-3
CASSLRTINEQFF	TRBV28	TRBJ2-1
CASSRRQGQPQHF	TRBV7-6	TRBJ1-5
CASSDTRERASPLHF	TRBV11-2	TRBJ1-6
CASSQGTGTQPQHF	TRBV4-1	TRBJ1-5
CASSFDRNQPQHF	TRBV3-1/TRBV3-2	TRBJ1-5
CASSERPGQGLDEQYF	TRBV6-1	TRBJ2-7
CASSPIPGRGGGTGYTF	TRBV28	TRBJ1-2
CSASGRTGPKGETQYF	TRBV20-1	TRBJ2-5
CASEVESGQPQHF	TRBV2	TRBJ1-5
CASSEQGQGQPQHF	TRBV2	TRBJ1-5
CASSFRGQVGYGYTF	TRBV7-2	TRBJ1-2
CASGSNNEQFF	TRBV2	TRBJ2-1
CASHLREAKNIQYF	TRBV2	TRBJ2-4
CASSAGTGVFGYGYTF	TRBV13	TRBJ1-2
CASSGRGTSTGELFF	TRBV11-2	TRBJ2-2
CAISESGDRVRSPLHF	TRBV10-3	TRBJ1-6
CASSDPRRGLTEAFF	TRBV5-4	TRBJ1-1
CASSWVTGGGSDTQYF	TRBV6-5	TRBJ2-3
CASSLELAGGWDTQYF	TRBV7-2	TRBJ2-3
CASSSRGLSF	TRBV28	TRBJ1-2
CATSEAGVETQYF	TRBV24-1	TRBJ2-5
CATSDPTKFYNEQFF	TRBV24-1	TRBJ2-1